This T cell receptor (beta chain) was identified in a study of cytomegalovirus exposure and HLA in healthy donors. Across the study: Unique TCRs from HLA-typed donors, 70 million to 100 million of them, were held in an early data release. Study-wide points: According to the study, some 160 TCR beta chains were cytomegalovirus-associated.

The CDR3 covers 15 residues. Trimming removed 6 bases at V and 2 bases at J, with 17 bases between. CDR1 is SGHAT, CDR2 FQNNGV, per germline. 13 Jbeta primers and 60 Vbeta primers were used for the PCR. Sequenced by immunoSEQ multiplex PCR; TCRdb stores in-frame clones only, minus some. The table has about 170,000 clones, more than 65% seen once. Notes on this clone: Its target is unknown.

This sequence originates from a male donor in good health and CMV-seronegative. Sequenced input: PBMCs. The V and J genes are TRBV11-2 and TRBJ2-7, with D maybe TRBD1 (5 bases). CDR3 bases: TGTGCCAGCAGTTTGGACACCCTATTAACCTACGAGCAGTACTTC. Its translation: CASSLDTLLTYEQYF.